This entry lists 30 T cell receptor beta chains sequenced from one sample in a study of shared clonotypes between healthy human individuals. TCRdb's copy holds only in-frame clones and misses some; the assay was immunoSEQ multiplex PCR. This sample has around 430,000 clones, with roughly 83% found just once. The sample comprised PBMCs. Receptors were obtained from a woman in her forties in good health. Some clones in this sample may be carry-over from other donors' samples.

This chain's CDR3 is CASSTGTQNEQFF. CDR3 DNA: TGTGCCAGCTCTACGGGGACGCAGAATGAGCAGTTCTTC. The V call is TRBV18, the J call TRBJ2-1; either TRBD1 or TRBD2 may supply D (5 bases each). This CDR3 region has 13 residues. Looked up from germline, CDR1 is KGHSH and CDR2 is LQKENI. V lost 6 bases and J lost 7, with 13 bases in between.

The rearrangement links TRBV11-3 to TRBJ2-3; D is uncertain. The V gene's germline CDR1 is SGHNT and CDR2 YENEEA. The V end lost 5 bases, the J end lost 5 bases, and 14 bases lay between the germline ends. The CDR3 has 14 residues. In nucleotides, the CDR3 is TGTGCCAGCAGCCCTCCCGACACCGGAGATACGCAGTATTTT. Translating it yields CASSPPDTGDTQYF. Full variable domain (rest looked up from reference TRBV11-3 and TRBJ2-3): EAGVVQSPRYKIIEKKQPVAFWCNPISGHNTLYWYLQNLGQGPELLIRYENEEAVDDSQLPKDRFSAERLKGVDSTLKIQPAELGDSAVYLCASSPPDTGDTQYFGPGTRLTVL.

The chain has TRBV27 and TRBJ2-4, with TRBD2 matching 13 bases. This CDR3 contains 21 residues. Per the germline V gene, CDR1 is MNHEY and CDR2 is SMNVEV (reference sequence). After removal of 5 bases from V and 3 bases from J, the junction contained 19 bases not matched to a gene. CDR3 sequence reads: CASSRRPTSGRESWGKNIQYF. CDR3 nucleotide sequence: TGTGCCAGCAGTCGACGCCCCACTAGCGGGAGGGAAAGTTGGGGCAAAAACATTCAGTACTTC.

The chain carries TRBV2 and TRBJ1-1; TRBD1 is a possible D gene (6 bases). The CDR3 has 15 amino acids. Germline assignment: CDR1 SNHLY and CDR2 FYNNEI. V shed 3 bases and J shed 1 base, with 12 bases lying between them. The CDR3 DNA reads as TGTGCCAGCAGTGAGCCGGGACAATCGAACACTGAAGCTTTCTTT. This codes for CASSEPGQSNTEAFF.

This clone was counted a few times. The rearrangement joins TRBV2 to TRBJ1-5; 7 nucleotides line up with TRBD1. CDR1 and CDR2 from the germline V gene are SNHLY and FYNNEI. The CDR3 is made up of 13 amino acids. Trimming cost V 4 bases and J 6 bases; bases outside gene matches: 3. Here the CDR3 DNA reads TGTGCCAGCAGTGTGTCAGGGGGTCAGCCCCAGCATTTT. Translation: CASSVSGGQPQHF.

The gene calls are TRBV7-2 and TRBJ2-4; possibly TRBD1 for D (6 bases). The CDR3 sequence is 14 residues long. Looked up from germline, CDR1 is SGHTA and CDR2 is FQGNSA. V was cut by 5 bases and J by 9 bases, with 17 bases left in between. The CDR3 DNA follows: TGTGCCAGCAGCCAAAGGGTTCTGGGGGCCATTCAGTACTTC. Translating it yields CASSQRVLGAIQYF.

V usage is TRBV9 and J usage is TRBJ2-7; 10 bases map to TRBD2. The CDR3 spans 16 residues. In germline, CDR1 is SGDLS, CDR2 YYNGEE. V lost 3 bases and J lost 4; bases outside the gene matches: 10. The CDR3 spells CASSAPASGSVYEQYF. CDR3 nucleotides: TGTGCCAGCAGCGCCCCCGCTAGCGGGAGTGTGTACGAGCAGTACTTC.

The CDR3 nucleotides read TGTGCCAGCAGCCAAGACGGGGGGGAGGGCCTACTCTACGAGCAGTACTTC. It codes for CASSQDGGEGLLYEQYF. This chain uses TRBV4-2 with TRBJ2-7; 8 bases match TRBD2. Trimming at V came to 0 bases and at J to 3 bases, leaving 10 bases not matched to a gene. The CDR3 loop spans 17 amino acids. Germline CDR1 reads LGHNA; CDR2 reads YNFKEQ.

J is TRBJ2-7 and V is TRBV7-8, with 10 bases fitting TRBD1. V shed 1 base, J shed 3 bases, and the junction held 3 bases outside the gene matches. The CDR3 totals 15 residues. Germline values: CDR1 SGHVS, CDR2 FQNEAQ. For the CDR3, the DNA is TGTGCCAGCAGCTTAGTAGGGACAGGGGACTACGAGCAGTACTTC. Protein product: CASSLVGTGDYEQYF.

Only a few counts were recorded for this clone. This rearrangement joins TRBV19 to TRBJ2-5; D unclear. Trimming took 0 bases from V and 5 from J, leaving 4 bases between them. The germline CDR1 and CDR2 sequences are LNHDA and SQIVND (reference sequence). The CDR3 totals 12 residues. The CDR3 reads CASSIDRETQYF. CDR3 nucleotides: TGTGCCAGTAGTATAGATCGGGAGACCCAGTACTTC.

V is TRBV18 and J is TRBJ2-5; D is uncertain. The end of the DNA fits TRBJ2-7 better, so the J call may be wrong. CDR1 is KGHSH, CDR2 LQKENI, per germline. The CDR3 spans 14 residues. CDR3 amino acids: CASSPTWSSYEQYF. The CDR3 nucleotides read TGTGCCAGCTCACCCACTTGGAGCTCCTACGAGCAGTACTTC.

Here the CDR3 DNA reads TGTGCCAGCAGCGGACTAGCGGGAGAGACCCAGTACTTC. This sequence encodes CASSGLAGETQYF. The J gene is TRBJ2-5, the V gene TRBV5-6; 11 nucleotides align to TRBD2. Trimming removed 4 bases from V and 4 bases from J; junction bases left unmatched: 0. The CDR3 consists of 13 residues. Germline lookup yields CDR1 SGHDT and CDR2 YYEEEE.

This clone has more than one count but fewer than ten. The chain employs TRBV30 and TRBJ2-7; D may be TRBD1 (6 bases). Germline CDR1 is GTSNPN and CDR2 is SVGIG (reference sequence). The CDR3 contains 15 residues. Deletions cut 1 base from V and 1 base from J, with 14 bases between. Here the CDR3 reads CAWSGRGTNSYEQYF. The CDR3 DNA is TGTGCCTGGAGTGGCAGGGGTACTAATTCCTACGAGCAGTACTTC.

The V gene is TRBV6-6, the J gene TRBJ2-2; TRBD1 might be the D (5 bases). The CDR3 extends over 12 amino acids. Trimming left V 10 bases short and J 0 bases short, with 6 bases between. Per the germline V gene, CDR1 is MNHNY and CDR2 is SVGAGI (reference sequence). This CDR3 reads CATGPNTGELFF. CDR3 sequence (DNA): TGTGCCACAGGGCCGAACACCGGGGAGCTGTTTTTT.

The genes are TRBV13 and TRBJ2-7; D is unresolved. V lost 3 bases and J 6 bases, leaving 3 bases between the germline ends. In germline, CDR1 is PRHDT, CDR2 FYEKMQ (reference sequence). CDR3 length: 10 residues. The CDR3 loop is CASSFCEQYF. The CDR3 DNA reads as TGTGCCAGCAGCTTCTGCGAGCAGTACTTC.

This clone was counted a single time. This sequence joins TRBV7-2 and TRBJ2-7; tentative D call: TRBD1 (6 bases). The CDR3 contains 14 residues. Trimming pared 2 bases from V and 0 bases from J, leaving 8 bases between. CDR1 and CDR2 (germline): SGHTA, FQGNSA. Here the CDR3 DNA reads TGTGCCAGCAGCTTACGGACAGACTCCTACGAGCAGTACTTC. Its protein is CASSLRTDSYEQYF.

This chain joins TRBV11-3 and TRBJ2-1; 11 nucleotides agree with TRBD2. The CDR3 contains 16 residues. The ends lost 3 bases at V and 5 bases at J; junction bases unmatched: 6. The V gene's germline CDR1 is SGHNT and CDR2 YENEEA. This CDR3 reads CASSFAGGLADNEQFF. The CDR3 nucleotides are TGTGCCAGCAGCTTCGCAGGGGGACTAGCGGACAATGAGCAGTTCTTC.

The chain carries TRBV11-2 and TRBJ1-5; D gene ambiguous. The ends were cut back, 1 base at V and 8 bases at J, with 9 bases in the middle. The germline gives CDR1 SGHAT, CDR2 FQNNGV. This CDR3 spans 13 amino acids. CDR3 protein: CASSLGPVEPQHF. The CDR3 DNA reads TGTGCCAGCAGCTTAGGTCCGGTTGAGCCCCAGCATTTT.

CDR3 nucleotides: TGTGCCAGCAGCTTAGGGGGAGCGGGAGACATCATTCAGTACTTC. Its protein product is CASSLGGAGDIIQYF. The chain carries TRBV11-3 and TRBJ2-4, with TRBD2 identical over 8 bases. Germline lookup yields CDR1 SGHNT and CDR2 YENEEA. The CDR3 sequence is 15 residues long. The ends lost 1 base at V and 9 bases at J; junction bases unmatched: 8. Filled out from reference TRBV11-3 and TRBJ2-4, the complete variable domain reads EAGVVQSPRYKIIEKKQPVAFWCNPISGHNTLYWYLQNLGQGPELLIRYENEEAVDDSQLPKDRFSAERLKGVDSTLKIQPAELGDSAVYLCASSLGGAGDIIQYFGAGTRLSVL.

On this clone: The junction does not match germline at one end; this may be a read error. CDR3 DNA: TGCGCCAGCAGCCAAGATTTTTTTGGGCCGAGCAGCAATCAGCCCCAGCATTTT. Protein: CASSQDFFGPSSNQPQHF. The rearrangement joins TRBV5-8 to TRBJ1-5; D is unclear. Per germline, CDR1 SGHTS and CDR2 YDEGEE. The CDR3 totals 18 residues. Full variable domain (outside the CDR3, taken from reference TRBV5-8 and TRBJ1-5): EAGVTQSPTHLIKTRGQQATLRCSPISGHTSVYWYQQALGLGLQFLLWYDEGEERNRGNFPPRFSGRQFPNYSSELNVNALELEDSALYLCASSQDFFGPSSNQPQHFGDGTRLSIL.

The gene calls are TRBV29-1 and TRBJ2-3; 9 bases map to TRBD2. V dropped 5 bases and J dropped 3; count of bases not matched to a gene: 9. CDR1 is SQVTM, CDR2 ANQGSEA, per germline. The CDR3 totals 15 residues. CDR3 residues: CSVLGGRAGTDTQYF. The DNA of the CDR3 is TGCAGCGTTCTCGGCGGGAGGGCCGGGACAGATACGCAGTATTTT.

The chain employs TRBV7-3 and TRBJ1-5; 10 nucleotides match TRBD1. Unmatched junction bases numbered 6, after V lost 1 base and J lost 0 bases. The CDR3 sequence is 18 residues long. Germline V gives CDR1 SGHTA, CDR2 FQGTGA. This CDR3 is CASSLRQGAGVSNQPQHF. Written as DNA, the CDR3 is TGTGCCAGCAGCTTAAGACAGGGGGCAGGGGTTAGCAATCAGCCCCAGCATTTT.

The rearrangement joins TRBV6-1 to TRBJ1-5, with D unclear. Germline V gene data show CDR1 as MNHNS and CDR2 as SASEGT. There are 12 residues in the CDR3. Trimming took off 2 bases at V and 7 bases at J, with 6 bases between the two ends. The CDR3 DNA follows: TGTGCCAGCAGTGAACCCCAGCAGCCCCAGCATTTT. Its translation is CASSEPQQPQHF.

The DNA of the CDR3 is TGTGCCAGCAGCTTATCAACGGGACGTTCTGCCACCTTC. It translates to CASSLSTGRSATF. The V gene is TRBV7-6, the J gene TRBJ1-2; D is possibly TRBD1 (5 bases). CDR3 length equals 13 residues. Trimming stripped 2 bases from V and 13 bases from J, with 17 bases between. Germline V gene data show CDR1 as SGHVS and CDR2 as FNYEAQ. The full variable domain, in which reference TRBV7-6 and TRBJ1-2 provide the parts outside the CDR3, is GAGVSQSPRYKVTKRGQDVALRCDPISGHVSLYWYRQALGQGPEFLTYFNYEAQQDKSGLPNDRFSAERPEGSISTLTIQRTEQRDSAMYRCASSLSTGRSATFGSGTRLTVV.

The chain couples TRBV7-2 to TRBJ2-1; a possible D gene is TRBD1 (5 bases). Trimming took 5 bases from V and 5 from J, leaving 13 bases between them. CDR1 SGHTA and CDR2 FQGNSA come from the germline V gene. There are 14 residues in the CDR3. This chain's CDR3 is CASSPGLANNEQFF. The CDR3 DNA sequence: TGTGCCAGCAGCCCAGGGTTGGCGAACAATGAGCAGTTCTTC.

The chain couples TRBV18 to TRBJ2-2; D gene uncertain. Trimming stripped 4 bases from V and 0 bases from J, with 15 bases between. Germline lookup yields CDR1 KGHSH and CDR2 LQKENI. The CDR3 contains 17 residues. The CDR3 region is CASSQGIWAANTGELFF. The CDR3 coding sequence is TGTGCCAGCTCACAGGGAATATGGGCCGCGAACACCGGGGAGCTGTTTTTT.

The J gene is TRBJ2-3, the V gene TRBV2; D assignment may be TRBD1 or TRBD2 (5 bases each). Looked up from germline, CDR1 is SNHLY and CDR2 is FYNNEI. The V end was cut by 6 bases, the J end by 2 bases, with 18 bases between. The CDR3 has 16 residues. CDR3 sequence (DNA): TGTGCCAGCAGAGGTTTTGGCCGGGGCAACACAGATACGCAGTATTTT. Its protein product is CASRGFGRGNTDTQYF.

This clone was seen at least ten times. The rearrangement joins TRBV11-1 to TRBJ1-5; 9 bases align to TRBD1. The V gene's germline CDR1 is SGHAT and CDR2 FQDESV (reference sequence). Unmatched junction bases numbered 4, after V lost 5 bases and J lost 2 bases. The CDR3 consists of 15 residues. DNA for the CDR3: TGTGCCAGCAGCCTGGGACAGGGCGGCAATCAGCCCCAGCATTTT. This codes for CASSLGQGGNQPQHF.

The chain links TRBV19 to TRBJ2-3; the match to TRBD2 covers 11 bases. The ends lost 8 bases at V and 1 base at J; junction bases unmatched: 2. CDR3 length: 14 residues. The germline V gene encodes CDR1 LNHDA and CDR2 SQIVND (reference sequence). The CDR3 DNA follows: TGTGCCAGTGGGACTAGCGGCCGCACAGATACGCAGTATTTT. Its translation is CASGTSGRTDTQYF.

This chain joins TRBV18 and TRBJ2-5; 10 bases are a match to TRBD1. The CDR3 runs to 15 residues. Germline CDR1 is KGHSH and CDR2 is LQKENI. V shed 5 bases, J shed 1 base, and the junction held 4 bases outside the gene matches. CDR3 amino acids: CASSSGQGIQETQYF. CDR3 DNA sequence: TGTGCCAGCTCATCGGGACAGGGGATCCAAGAGACCCAGTACTTC.